This paragraph covers one TCR beta chain sequence. Its antigen is still unknown. Sequencing templates came from extracted RNA that was reverse transcribed into cDNA. Libraries were prepared by immunoSEQ multiplex PCR; TCRdb keeps only in-frame clonotypes and omits some of them. The repertoire consists of 140,000 to 150,000 clones, with roughly half occurring once and the leading ten covering roughly 0.9%. The data derive from a study of CD8+ T cells in alopecia areata. Overall study: Tofacitinib administration to treated patients was oral, at 5 to 10 mg twice daily.

Study-wide results and caveats: Higher clonality was seen in lesional scalp than in normal scalp, especially in alopecia totalis/universalis.

The receptor's source is a human donor with alopecia areata. Sequenced here: CD4+ T cells sorted from blood, sampled at week 0.

This CDR3 is CASSTRGTDTQYF. The CDR3 coding sequence is TGCGCCAGCAGCACACGGGGCACAGATACGCAGTATTTT. The chain has TRBV5-1 and TRBJ2-3; no firm D call. This CDR3 has 13 amino acids. Per the germline V gene, CDR1 is SGHRS and CDR2 is YFSETQ. With 4 bases removed from V and 1 base from J, the gap between germline ends came to 7 bases.